This T cell receptor (beta chain) was captured in a study of response to subunit inactivated influenza vaccine. General study results and limits: That few new T cells are recruited by each seasonal influenza vaccination was the authors' suggestion.

The V gene lost 5 bases and the J gene lost 3 bases, with 14 bases spanning the gap. Germline V gives CDR1 SGHAT, CDR2 FQNNGV. The length of the CDR3 is 15 residues. One entry per CDR3 protein, called by TCRdb with MiXCR from the RT-PCR reads. The sample records hundreds of thousands of distinct CDR3 sequences, roughly 8.2% being singletons. In its sample, this clonotype was seen many times. Its antigen is as yet unknown. The V call is TRBV11-2, the J call TRBJ2-1; the D call may be TRBD1 or TRBD2 (6 bases each). The sample in question was PBMCs from blood, obtained less than 30 months after vaccination. The source is a man in his fifties or sixties who received an inactivated influenza vaccine. The CDR3 sequence is CASSASRGLYNEQFF. CDR3 in DNA: TGTGCCAGCAGCGCCAGCCGGGGGCTCTACAATGAGCAGTTCTTC. The complete variable domain, with remaining parts taken from reference TRBV11-2 and TRBJ2-1, reads EAGVAQSPRYKIIEKRQSVAFWCNPISGHATLYWYQQILGQGPKLLIQFQNNGVVDDSQLPKDRFSAERLKGVDSTLKIQPAKLEDSAVYLCASSASRGLYNEQFFGPGTRLTVL.